One sample yielded the 9 T cell receptor beta chains listed below, sequenced in a study of response to subunit inactivated influenza vaccine. TCRdb reanalysed the RT-PCR reads using MiXCR and keeps one entry per CDR3 protein. The sample lists 500,000 to 600,000 distinct CDR3 sequences, around 15% seen once, with over 8.5% in the top ten. The sample was PBMCs from blood, taken about 12 days after vaccination. These receptors all come from a man in his fifties who received an inactivated influenza vaccine.

This clonotype was seen repeatedly, ten times or more. J is TRBJ2-2 and V is TRBV18, with D possibly TRBD2 on 6 matching bases. Germline V gene lookup returns CDR1 KGHSH and CDR2 LQKENI. The CDR3 runs to 15 residues. V dropped 3 bases and J dropped 4 bases, with 12 bases sitting between them. Written as DNA, the CDR3 is TGTGCCAGCTCACCGCTGCGGGATCTCACCGGGGAGCTGTTTTTT. Amino acids: CASSPLRDLTGELFF. The whole variable domain, remainder taken from reference TRBV18 and TRBJ2-2, is NAGVMQNPRHLVRRRGQEARLRCSPMKGHSHVYWYRQLPEEGLKFMVYLQKENIIDESGMPKERFSAEFPKEGPSILRIQQVVRGDSAAYFCASSPLRDLTGELFFGEGSRLTVL.

The chain is built from TRBV18 and TRBJ2-1, with D tentatively TRBD1 (6 bases). V was clipped by 0 bases and J by 7 bases, with 16 bases between them. CDR1 is KGHSH, CDR2 LQKENI, per germline. This CDR3 contains 16 residues. The CDR3 DNA follows: TGTGCCAGCTCACCACCGATGTCAGGGGTAGGAAATGAGCAGTTCTTC. Translated: CASSPPMSGVGNEQFF. The full variable domain, rest sourced from reference TRBV18 and TRBJ2-1, is NAGVMQNPRHLVRRRGQEARLRCSPMKGHSHVYWYRQLPEEGLKFMVYLQKENIIDESGMPKERFSAEFPKEGPSILRIQQVVRGDSAAYFCASSPPMSGVGNEQFFGPGTRLTVL.

This chain connects TRBV7-2 to TRBJ2-1; D may be TRBD2 (5 bases). CDR3 length: 13 residues. Trimming pared 1 base from V and 14 bases from J, leaving 15 bases between. Germline V gene data show CDR1 as SGHTA and CDR2 as FQGNSA. The DNA for the CDR3 is TGTGCCAGCAGCTTAGAGGAAGTGGGAGTAAAGTTCTTC. It specifies CASSLEEVGVKFF. Full variable domain (remainder filled in from reference TRBV7-2 and TRBJ2-1): GAGVSQSPSNKVTEKGKDVELRCDPISGHTALYWYRQSLGQGLEFLIYFQGNSAPDKSGLPSDRFSAERTGGSVSTLTIQRTQQEDSAVYLCASSLEEVGVKFFGPGTRLTVL.

V and J are TRBV4-3 and TRBJ2-7; 7 bases are shared with TRBD1. The CDR3 is 17 residues long. Germline V gene lookup returns CDR1 LGHNA and CDR2 YSLEER. J lost 2 bases, V lost 2 bases, and 12 bases had no gene match. The DNA of the CDR3 is TGCGCCAGCAGCCAACATGCGACCGGGACAGAGGCCTACGAGCAGTACTTC. Translating gives CASSQHATGTEAYEQYF.

This clonotype was counted many times. This chain joins TRBV18 and TRBJ2-2, with D hard to call. V was pared by 1 base and J by 4 bases, with 7 bases between. Germline values: CDR1 KGHSH, CDR2 LQKENI. The CDR3 is 14 residues long. The CDR3 spells CASSPRFVTGELFF. CDR3 in DNA: TGTGCCAGCTCACCACGGTTCGTCACCGGGGAGCTGTTTTTT.

Here the CDR3 DNA reads TGTGCCACCTACAGGGGGCAGAACACCGGGGAGCTGTTTTTT. Translated: CATYRGQNTGELFF. J is TRBJ2-2 and V is TRBV6-1, with TRBD1 matching over 9 bases. CDR3 length equals 14 residues. V trimming: 10 bases; J trimming: 1 base; junction bases outside the gene matches: 4. Germline V gives CDR1 MNHNS, CDR2 SASEGT.

This clonotype was seen ten or more times. CDR3 sequence reads: CASSELAGGYEQYF. The CDR3 region has the DNA TGTGCCAGCAGTGAACTAGCGGGGGGATATGAGCAGTACTTC. The chain combines TRBV2 with TRBJ2-7, with TRBD2 matching 11 bases. The CDR3 sequence is 14 residues long. From germline, CDR1 is SNHLY and CDR2 FYNNEI. After removal of 2 bases from V and 7 bases from J, the junction contained 4 bases not matched to a gene.

This clonotype was recorded a few times. The rearrangement joins TRBV19 to TRBJ2-7; D uncertain. V was pared by 6 bases and J by 4 bases, with 13 bases between. CDR3 length: 13 amino acids. CDR1 and CDR2 (germline): LNHDA, SQIVND (reference sequence). CDR3 DNA sequence: TGTGCCAGTAGCCTCGTGGCTGATTACGAGCAGTACTTC. This codes for CASSLVADYEQYF.

CDR3 amino acids: CASSPDRSNSPLHF. Here the CDR3 DNA reads TGTGCCAGCAGCCCGGACAGGAGTAATTCACCCCTCCACTTT. The chain links TRBV5-5 to TRBJ1-6, with 7 bases fitting TRBD1. The ends lost 4 bases at V and 6 bases at J; junction bases unmatched: 4. This CDR3 spans 14 amino acids. Per the germline V gene, CDR1 is SGHKS and CDR2 is YYEKEE (reference sequence).